This T cell receptor beta chain emerged from a study of T cell responses to AZD1222 COVID-19 vaccine (dated by TCRdb to the early 2020s). For the study in its entirety: TCR sequencing was performed for roughly 250 trial participants, of whom roughly 200 were given two doses of AZD1222 and 26 were given two doses of MenACWY control vaccine. Trial participants were enrolled into age subgroups of 18-55, 56-69 and 70-plus years, which contained approximately 150, 28 and 58 TCR-sequenced participants, respectively. Study-wide conclusions, independent of this receptor: Most participants were white British and females outnumbered males, and the authors suggested that clonal diversity may have been underestimated. Epitopes outside the regions mutated in the B.1.351 and B.1.1.7 variants were reportedly recognized by nearly half of the unique spike-specific TCRs. A significant rise in spike-specific TCR breadth and depth was observed after two AZD1222 doses relative to day 0 and relative to MenACWY recipients. In the small 56-69-year group, the increase in depth fell short of significance, most likely because of low power. CD4 TCRs associated with the vaccine covered the entire spike protein, and the dominant responses were in regions 160-218 and 743-854. Conclusions about previously exposed vaccinees were limited because only a handful of AZD1222 recipients were SARS-CoV-2 seropositive at baseline. Because no day 14 peak-response samples were available, repertoires were characterized only after the peak T cell response.

Counted from cysteine to phenylalanine, this CDR3 has 15 amino acids. Only the CDR3 DNA stays, 45 bases, in frame from base 1. From the germline V gene, CDR1 is MGHDK and CDR2 is SYGVNS. Trimming at the junction amounts to 3 bases on V and 5 bases on J, and the germline ends lie 14 bases apart. The CDR3 regions of human TCRbeta chains were analyzed by immunosequencing. Per the source publication's procedure: TCRs in the repertoires were compared against a reference library of SARS-CoV-2-specific TCRs that had been generated with the MIRA antigen-specificity platform. Breadth was defined as the fraction of unique TCRs that were SARS-CoV-2-associated. Depth was defined as the fraction of total T cells that were SARS-CoV-2-associated. Each spike-specific TCR was assigned to its reactive spike region and to a CD4 or CD8 class using the MIRA data. Log10-transformed breadth and depth values were compared by one-way ANOVA with Sidak's multiple comparisons tests. In TCRdb, the immuneACCESS table is reduced to in-frame sequences with V and J assigned. These tables do not hold every clone; where another copy was compared, an unresolved V gene accounts for under half, and the others remain unexplained. D and trimming were read from the DNA, whereas the V and J calls and clone size are those reported in that table. This sample has 55,000 to 60,000 clones in its table, and more than 80% of those were observed once. The biggest ten clones account for under 25% of the sample.

Details on this clone: The antigen this receptor binds is unknown. Nothing much larger sits one base from this clone, and base qualities are not available.

Taken with the paper, the label for time point translates to: baseline before first vaccination. The treatment or condition label, read with the paper, signifies: meningococcal conjugate vaccine given as trial control. Vaccinee samples came from UK trials COV001 and COV002, including a single-blind randomized controlled phase 2/3 trial of AZD1222 (ChAdOx1 nCoV-19) in healthy adults. Trial participant PBMC samples were collected at day 0 and day 28 after the second dose for TCRbeta chain sequencing. The chain was built from TRBV25-1 and TRBJ1-5; the D gene assignment is ambiguous. The starting material was peripheral blood, obtained on day 0 of MenACWY control vaccination. The receptor comes from an adult in good health. The CDR3 region: CASSDPSQGHQPQHF. The DNA is TGTGCCAGCAGTGATCCATCGCAAGGCCATCAGCCCCAGCATTTT.